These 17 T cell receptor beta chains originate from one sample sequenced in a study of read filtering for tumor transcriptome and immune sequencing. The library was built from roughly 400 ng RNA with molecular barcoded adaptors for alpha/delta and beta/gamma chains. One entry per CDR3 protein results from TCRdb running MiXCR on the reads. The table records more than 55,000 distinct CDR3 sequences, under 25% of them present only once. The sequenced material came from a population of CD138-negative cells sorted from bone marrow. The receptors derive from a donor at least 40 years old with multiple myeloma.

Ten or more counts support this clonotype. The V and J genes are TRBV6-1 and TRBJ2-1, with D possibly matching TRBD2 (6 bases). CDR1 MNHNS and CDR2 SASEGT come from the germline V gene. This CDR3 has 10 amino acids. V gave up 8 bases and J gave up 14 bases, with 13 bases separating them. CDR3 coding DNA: TGTGCCAGCTCGGGGGAGATGGAGTTCTTC. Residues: CASSGEMEFF.

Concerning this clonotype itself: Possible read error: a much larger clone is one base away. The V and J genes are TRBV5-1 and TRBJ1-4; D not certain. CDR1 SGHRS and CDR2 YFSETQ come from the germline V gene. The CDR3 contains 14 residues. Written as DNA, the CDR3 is TGCGCCAGCAGCTTGATGGGGAGTAATGAAGAACTGTTTTTT. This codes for CASSLMGSNEELFF. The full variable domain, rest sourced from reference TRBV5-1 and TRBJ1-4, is KAGVTQTPRYLIKTRGQQVTLSCSPISGHRSVSWYQQTPGQGLQFLFEYFSETQRNKGNFPGRFSGRQFSNSRSEMNVSTLELGDSALYLCASSLMGSNEELFFGSGTQLSVL.

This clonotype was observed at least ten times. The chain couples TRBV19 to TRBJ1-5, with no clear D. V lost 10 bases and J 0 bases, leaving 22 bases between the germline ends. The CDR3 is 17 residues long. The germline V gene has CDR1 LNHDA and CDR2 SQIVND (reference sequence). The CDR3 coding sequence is TGTGCCACTACGAACTATCACAGAGTCTATAGCAATCAGCCCCAGCATTTT. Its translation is CATTNYHRVYSNQPQHF.

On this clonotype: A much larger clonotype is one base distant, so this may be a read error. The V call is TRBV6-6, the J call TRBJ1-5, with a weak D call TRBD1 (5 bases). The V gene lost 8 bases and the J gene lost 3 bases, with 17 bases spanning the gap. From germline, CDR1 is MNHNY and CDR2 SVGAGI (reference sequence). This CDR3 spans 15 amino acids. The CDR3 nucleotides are TGTGCCAGCGGCCCCCTCGGGGGATACAATCAGCCCCAGCATTTT. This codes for CASGPLGGYNQPQHF.

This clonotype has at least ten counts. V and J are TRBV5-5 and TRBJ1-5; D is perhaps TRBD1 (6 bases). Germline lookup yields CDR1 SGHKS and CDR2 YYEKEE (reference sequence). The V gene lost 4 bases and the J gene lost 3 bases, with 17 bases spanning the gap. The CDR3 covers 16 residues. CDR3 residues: CASSAGLGAINQPQHF. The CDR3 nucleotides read TGTGCCAGCAGCGCGGGGTTGGGGGCGATCAATCAGCCCCAGCATTTT.

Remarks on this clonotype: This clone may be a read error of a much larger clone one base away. The CDR3 is CATGGGTATQYF. CDR3 sequence (DNA): TGTGCCACCGGGGGGGGCACAGCTACGCAGTATTTT. This chain uses TRBV28 with TRBJ2-3, with 8 bases aligning to TRBD2. The CDR3 is 12 amino acids. Germline-derived CDR1 and CDR2 are MDHEN and SYDVKM.

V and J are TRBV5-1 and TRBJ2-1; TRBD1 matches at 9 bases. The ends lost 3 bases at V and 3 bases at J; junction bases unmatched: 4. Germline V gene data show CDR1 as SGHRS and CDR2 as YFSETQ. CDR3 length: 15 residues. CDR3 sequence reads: CASSSGDRDYNEQFF. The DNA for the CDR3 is TGCGCCAGCAGCTCGGGGGACAGGGACTACAATGAGCAGTTCTTC. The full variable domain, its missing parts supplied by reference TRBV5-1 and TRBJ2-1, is KAGVTQTPRYLIKTRGQQVTLSCSPISGHRSVSWYQQTPGQGLQFLFEYFSETQRNKGNFPGRFSGRQFSNSRSEMNVSTLELGDSALYLCASSSGDRDYNEQFFGPGTRLTVL.

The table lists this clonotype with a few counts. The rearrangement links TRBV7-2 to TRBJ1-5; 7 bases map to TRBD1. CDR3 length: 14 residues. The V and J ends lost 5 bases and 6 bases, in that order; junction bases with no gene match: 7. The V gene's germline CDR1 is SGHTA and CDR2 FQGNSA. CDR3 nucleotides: TGTGCCAGCAGCAGGGGACAGCTCGGTCAGCCCCAGCATTTT. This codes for CASSRGQLGQPQHF.

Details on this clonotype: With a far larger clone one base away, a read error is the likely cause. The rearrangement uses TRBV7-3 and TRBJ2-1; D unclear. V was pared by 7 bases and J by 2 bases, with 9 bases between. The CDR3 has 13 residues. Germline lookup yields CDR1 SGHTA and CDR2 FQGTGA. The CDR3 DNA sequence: TGTGCCAGCATAGTAGACCCCTACAATGAGCAGTTCTTC. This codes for CASIVDPYNEQFF.

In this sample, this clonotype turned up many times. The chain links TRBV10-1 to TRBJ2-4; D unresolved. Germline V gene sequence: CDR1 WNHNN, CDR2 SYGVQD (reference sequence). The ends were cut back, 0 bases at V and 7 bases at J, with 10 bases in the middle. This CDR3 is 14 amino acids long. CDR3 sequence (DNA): TGCGCCAGCAGTGAGTCCGCCGGGTCGAACATTCAGTACTTC. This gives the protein CASSESAGSNIQYF.

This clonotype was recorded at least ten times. The CDR3: CASSEALRDTQYF. The CDR3 DNA reads as TGTGCCAGCAGTGAAGCGCTTCGGGATACGCAGTATTTT. The chain employs TRBV6-1 and TRBJ2-3; D gene uncertain. The germline V gene encodes CDR1 MNHNS and CDR2 SASEGT. Trimming took 0 bases from V and 6 from J, leaving 7 bases between them. The CDR3 is made up of 13 amino acids.

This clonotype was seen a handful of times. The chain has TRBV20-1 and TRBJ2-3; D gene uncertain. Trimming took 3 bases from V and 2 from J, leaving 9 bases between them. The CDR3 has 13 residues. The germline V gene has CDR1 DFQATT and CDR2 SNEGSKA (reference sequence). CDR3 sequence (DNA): TGCAGTGCTAGCGACCCTACCACAGATACGCAGTATTTT. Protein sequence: CSASDPTTDTQYF.

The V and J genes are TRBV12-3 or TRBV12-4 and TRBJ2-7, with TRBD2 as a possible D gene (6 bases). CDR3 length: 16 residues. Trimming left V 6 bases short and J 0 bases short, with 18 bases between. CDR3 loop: CASSLMSSDNSYEQYF. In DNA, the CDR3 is TGTGCCAGCAGCCTAATGTCTAGCGACAACTCCTACGAGCAGTACTTC.

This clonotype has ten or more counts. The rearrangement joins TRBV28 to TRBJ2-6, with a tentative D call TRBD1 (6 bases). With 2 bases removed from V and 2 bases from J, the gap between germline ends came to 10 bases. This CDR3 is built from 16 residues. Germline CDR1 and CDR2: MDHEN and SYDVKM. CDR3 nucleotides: TGTGCCAGCAGTTTAGCCGGACAGACTGGGGCCAACGTCCTGACTTTC. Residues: CASSLAGQTGANVLTF.

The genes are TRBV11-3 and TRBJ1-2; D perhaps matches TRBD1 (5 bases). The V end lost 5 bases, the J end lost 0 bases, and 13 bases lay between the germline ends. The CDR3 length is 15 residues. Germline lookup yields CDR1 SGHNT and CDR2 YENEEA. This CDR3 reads CASSPRDEANYGYTF. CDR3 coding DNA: TGTGCCAGCAGCCCAAGGGACGAAGCTAACTATGGCTACACCTTC. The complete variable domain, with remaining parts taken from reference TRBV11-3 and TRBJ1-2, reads EAGVVQSPRYKIIEKKQPVAFWCNPISGHNTLYWYLQNLGQGPELLIRYENEEAVDDSQLPKDRFSAERLKGVDSTLKIQPAELGDSAVYLCASSPRDEANYGYTFGSGTRLTVV.

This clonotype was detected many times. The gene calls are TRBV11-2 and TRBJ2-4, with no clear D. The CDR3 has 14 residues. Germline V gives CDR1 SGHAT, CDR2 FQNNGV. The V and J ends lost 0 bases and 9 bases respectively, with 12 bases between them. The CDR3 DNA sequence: TGTGCCAGCAGCTTAGACGGGCCCCCCAGCATTCAGTACTTC. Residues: CASSLDGPPSIQYF.

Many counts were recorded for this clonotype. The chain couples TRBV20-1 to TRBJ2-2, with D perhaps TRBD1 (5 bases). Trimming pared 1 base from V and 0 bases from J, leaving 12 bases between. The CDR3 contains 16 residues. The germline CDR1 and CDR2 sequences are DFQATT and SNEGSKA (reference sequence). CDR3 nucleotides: TGCAGTGCTAGAGTGGGGCAGGGCGCGAACACCGGGGAGCTGTTTTTT. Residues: CSARVGQGANTGELFF.